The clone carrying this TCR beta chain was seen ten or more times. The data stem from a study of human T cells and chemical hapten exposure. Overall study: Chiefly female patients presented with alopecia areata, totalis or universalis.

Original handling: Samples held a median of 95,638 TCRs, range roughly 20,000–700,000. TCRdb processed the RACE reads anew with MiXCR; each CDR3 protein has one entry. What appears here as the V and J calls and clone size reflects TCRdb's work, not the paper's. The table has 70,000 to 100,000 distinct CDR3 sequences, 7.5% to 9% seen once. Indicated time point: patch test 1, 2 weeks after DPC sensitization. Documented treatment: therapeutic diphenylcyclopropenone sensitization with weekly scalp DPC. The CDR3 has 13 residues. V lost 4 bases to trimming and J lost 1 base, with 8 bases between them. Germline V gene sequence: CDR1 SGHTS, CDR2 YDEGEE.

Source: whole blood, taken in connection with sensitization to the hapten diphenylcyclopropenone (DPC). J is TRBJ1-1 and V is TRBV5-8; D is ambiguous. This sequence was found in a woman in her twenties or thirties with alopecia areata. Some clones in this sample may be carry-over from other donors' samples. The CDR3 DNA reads TGTGCCAGCAGCCGAACAGCGAACACTGAAGCTTTCTTT. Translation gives CASSRTANTEAFF.